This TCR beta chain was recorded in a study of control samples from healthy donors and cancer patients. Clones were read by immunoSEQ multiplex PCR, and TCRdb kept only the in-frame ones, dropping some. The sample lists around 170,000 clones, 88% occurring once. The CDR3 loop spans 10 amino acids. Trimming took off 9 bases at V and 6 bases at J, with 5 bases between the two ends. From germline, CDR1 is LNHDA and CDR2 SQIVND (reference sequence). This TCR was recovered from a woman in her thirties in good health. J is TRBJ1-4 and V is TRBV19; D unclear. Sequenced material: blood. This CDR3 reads CASGYEKLFF. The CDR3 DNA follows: TGTGCCAGCGGCTATGAAAAACTGTTTTTT. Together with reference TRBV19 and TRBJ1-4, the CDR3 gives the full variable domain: DGGITQSPKYLFRKEGQNVTLSCEQNLNHDAMYWYRQDPGQGLRLIYYSQIVNDFQKGDIAEGYSVSREKKESFPLTVTSAQKNPTAFYLCASGYEKLFFGSGTQLSVL.